This T cell receptor beta chain was obtained from a study of shared clonotypes between healthy human individuals. Study results and limitations: Rarefaction showed that sequencing of sorted subsets was incomplete (despite large depth).

With 5 bases removed from V and 0 bases from J, the gap between germline ends came to 13 bases. This CDR3 has 15 amino acids. Looked up from germline, CDR1 is KGHSH and CDR2 is LQKENI. Donors comprised healthy HIV-negative adults lacking recent acute infections or vaccinations. The donors, all of them Caucasian adults, lived in Nashville, Tennessee. Into CD45RA+ naive and CD45RA-negative memory subsets, the CD4+ cells were split. Here immunoSEQ multiplex PCR was the method, and the copy in TCRdb shows in-frame clones only, minus some. The sample lists more than 2,000,000 clones; around 90% were seen once. As to this clone: Its antigen remains unknown.

The sample consisted of naive CD4+ T cells sorted from blood. Specified subset: CD45RA+ positively selected. This chain connects TRBV18 to TRBJ2-5, with TRBD1 as a possible D gene (6 bases). This clonotype was sampled from a man between 18 and 29 years old in good health. CDR3 amino acids: CASSAWRTDQETQYF. CDR3 coding DNA: TGTGCCAGCTCAGCGTGGAGGACAGACCAAGAGACCCAGTACTTC. The full variable domain, rest sourced from reference TRBV18 and TRBJ2-5, is NAGVMQNPRHLVRRRGQEARLRCSPMKGHSHVYWYRQLPEEGLKFMVYLQKENIIDESGMPKERFSAEFPKEGPSILRIQQVVRGDSAAYFCASSAWRTDQETQYFGPGTRLLVL.